Given below is one TCR beta chain in context. This clonotype was seen a handful of times. Its binding antigen is unknown. Base qualities were left out, and no much larger clone turns up one base away. The data were taken from a study of T cells in Graves' hyperthyroidism and ophthalmopathy (dated by TCRdb to between 2017 and 2020). About the full investigation: Peripheral blood was collected at initial diagnosis, before any treatment. The 100 discovery patients were divided at random into training and test sets in a 7:3 ratio. To identify TCR V-J signatures that set the groups apart, the researchers used a discovery cohort of 100 patients, made up of approximately 43 with Graves' ophthalmopathy and some 55 with stable Graves' hyperthyroidism. Thyroid tissue and blood T-cell repertoires from about six Graves' hyperthyroidism patients were also compared in the study. Prospective prediction of ophthalmopathy was tested in an independent validation cohort consisting of some 20 hyperthyroidism patients and more than 15 patients who later progressed to ophthalmopathy. TCR Vbeta CDR3 sequencing of approximately 140 peripheral blood samples (43 ophthalmopathy, around 80 hyperthyroidism and around 17 progressor patients) is reported in the paper. After sampling, hyperthyroidism patients received methimazole starting at 30 mg daily, and ophthalmopathy patients received high-dose intravenous methylprednisolone.

Overall results and qualifications from the work: No statistical method was used to set the sample size in advance, and investigators knew the group allocation. In validation, progression to ophthalmopathy was predicted by the model with 70.59% sensitivity and 72% to 85% specificity, a median of roughly 6.4 months before onset. A model built on a 13 V-J signature distinguished ophthalmopathy from stable hyperthyroidism, reaching approximately 89% sensitivity and approximately 81% specificity in cross-validation and 80%/75% in testing. Most expanded thyroid clonotypes (frequency above 0.001) were also detected in blood, a finding suggesting that blood repertoires may reflect thyroid immune responses.

Hyperthyroidism patients were aged 18 to 65 years and newly diagnosed, with disease duration of less than 2 months. Any patient with an uncontrolled infection, another autoimmune disease, pregnancy or lactation was excluded. Clinical symptoms, serum thyroxine and TRAb, thyroid ultrasound, and orbital computed tomography formed the basis for the diagnoses. For progressor patients, blood was drawn at the first diagnosis of hyperthyroidism, before any ophthalmopathy symptoms had appeared. PBMCs were separated from roughly 9.6 ml of fresh peripheral blood using Ficoll-Paque density gradient centrifugation. Progressor patients were defined as those initially diagnosed with Graves' hyperthyroidism in whom ophthalmopathy developed during follow-up. Total RNA was extracted with Trizol reagent, and quality was checked on an Agilent 2100 Bioanalyzer. TCR beta CDR3 regions were amplified from RNA transcripts. The TCR CDR3 was subjected to a first round of RT-PCR using the HTBI primer set and the Qiagen OneStep RT-PCR kit. A second multiplex PCR round built the libraries, followed by size selection and purification. The libraries were sequenced on an Illumina HiSeq2000 using paired-end 100 bp reads. Under the source paper's analysis protocol: Raw data were processed with SOAPnuke, discarding reads with adapters, uncalled bases, mean Phred below 15, or no exact constant-primer or identifier match. High-quality paired reads were merged using COPE v1.2.5, and each unique nucleotide sequence was defined as a clonotype. MiTCR v1.1 was used to align clonotypes to the IMGT TRBV, TRBD and TRBJ reference segments. The analysis included only V-J combinations with a frequency above 0.0001, which together covered 99% to 99.2% of the repertoires. The TCS score was defined as F50 (clonal expansion) divided by E x V (chaos), with BLOSUM62-based TCRdist calculated between CDR3 peptides within each V-J. Welch's t-statistics and random forest reduced fewer than 600 V-J features to roughly 13, which were used in a naive Bayes classifier (R e1071). TCRdb cleaned the public reads at Q25 with fastp, built clones with MiXCR and kept in-frame beta chains. Identical CDR3 protein sequences are pooled into one entry, listed with their most common genes and DNA. The V and J calls were not made by the authors but by TCRdb's processing. Counted in this sample were 600,000 to 850,000 distinct CDR3 sequences; over 15% of them appeared once. Approximately 15% of the sample goes to the ten largest clones.

From the germline V gene, CDR1 is SQVTM and CDR2 is ANQGSEA. The CDR3 runs 15 amino acids, cysteine and phenylalanine included. CDR3 DNA is the only sequence kept; it has 45 bases, read in frame from the first base. V is trimmed back by 3 bases and J by 5 bases, and the junction contains 5 bases that no gene match accounts for. The TCR was taken from a woman in her forties or fifties with Graves' hyperthyroidism that later progressed to Graves' ophthalmopathy. The sequencing sample was made of blood. The V gene is TRBV29-1 and the J gene is TRBJ2-5; a stretch of 14 junction bases matches TRBD2. The sequence in DNA is TGCAGCGTTGATGGACTAGCGGGGGGCAGGGAGACCCAGTACTTC. This gives the protein CSVDGLAGGRETQYF.